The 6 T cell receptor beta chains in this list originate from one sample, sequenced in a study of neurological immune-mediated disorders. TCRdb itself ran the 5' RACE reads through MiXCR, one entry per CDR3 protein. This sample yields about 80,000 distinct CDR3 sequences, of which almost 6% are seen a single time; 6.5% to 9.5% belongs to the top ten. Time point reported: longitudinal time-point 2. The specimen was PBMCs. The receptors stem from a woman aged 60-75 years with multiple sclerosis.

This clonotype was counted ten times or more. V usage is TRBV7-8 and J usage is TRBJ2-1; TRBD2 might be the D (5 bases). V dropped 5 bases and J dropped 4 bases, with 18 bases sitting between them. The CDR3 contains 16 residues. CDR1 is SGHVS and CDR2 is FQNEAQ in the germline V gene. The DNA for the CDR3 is TGTGCCAGCAGCCCCACTAGTGGGGAAAATTACAATGAGCAGTTCTTC. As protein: CASSPTSGENYNEQFF.

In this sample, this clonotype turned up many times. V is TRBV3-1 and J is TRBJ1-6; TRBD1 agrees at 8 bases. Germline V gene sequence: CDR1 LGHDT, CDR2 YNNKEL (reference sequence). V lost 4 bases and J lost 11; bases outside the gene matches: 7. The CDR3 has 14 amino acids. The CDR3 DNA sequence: TGTGCCAGCAGCCTCGGACAGGGTTTGACACCCCTCCACTTT. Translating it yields CASSLGQGLTPLHF.

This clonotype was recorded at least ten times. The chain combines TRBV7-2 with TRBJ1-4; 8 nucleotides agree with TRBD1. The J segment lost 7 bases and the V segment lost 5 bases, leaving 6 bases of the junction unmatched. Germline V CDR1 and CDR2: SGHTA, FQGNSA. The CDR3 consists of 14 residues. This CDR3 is CASSPGQGIEKLFF. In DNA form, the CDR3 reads TGTGCCAGCAGCCCCGGACAGGGAATTGAAAAACTGTTTTTT.

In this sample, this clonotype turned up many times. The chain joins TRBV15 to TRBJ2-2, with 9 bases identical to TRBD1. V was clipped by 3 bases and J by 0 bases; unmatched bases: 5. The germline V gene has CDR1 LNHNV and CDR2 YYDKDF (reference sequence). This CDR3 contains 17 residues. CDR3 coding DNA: TGTGCCACCAGCAGGCCCCGGGACAGGGCGAACACCGGGGAGCTGTTTTTT. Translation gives CATSRPRDRANTGELFF.

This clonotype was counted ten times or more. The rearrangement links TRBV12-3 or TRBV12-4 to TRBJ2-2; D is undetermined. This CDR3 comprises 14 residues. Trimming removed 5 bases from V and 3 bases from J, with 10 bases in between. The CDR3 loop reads CASSVPMHTGELFF. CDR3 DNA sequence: TGTGCCAGCAGTGTTCCAATGCACACCGGGGAGCTGTTTTTT.

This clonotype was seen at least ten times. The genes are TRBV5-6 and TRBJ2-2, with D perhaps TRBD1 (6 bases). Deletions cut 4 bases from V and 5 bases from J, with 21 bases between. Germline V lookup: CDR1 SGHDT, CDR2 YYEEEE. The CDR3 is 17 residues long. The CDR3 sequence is CASSQYRVSLGTGELFF. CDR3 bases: TGTGCCAGCAGCCAATACAGGGTCTCCTTGGGAACCGGGGAGCTGTTTTTT.